Following are 17 T cell receptor beta chains from one sample sequenced in a study of cytomegalovirus exposure and HLA in healthy donors. With 60 Vbeta and 13 Jbeta primers, the PCR was carried out. Some clones are missing from TCRdb's copy, which holds only in-frame ones; the method was immunoSEQ multiplex PCR. Of about 120,000 clones listed, about 69% are singletons. Sequencing was done on a sample of PBMCs. Receptor source: a woman in her late teens or twenties in good health and CMV-seronegative.

The chain uses TRBV7-2 and TRBJ2-7; TRBD1 might be the D (6 bases). Germline V gene data show CDR1 as SGHTA and CDR2 as FQGNSA. The V gene lost 2 bases and the J gene lost 2 bases, with 13 bases spanning the gap. The CDR3 runs to 15 residues. The CDR3 here is CASSLLGGNPYEQYF. CDR3 sequence (DNA): TGTGCCAGCAGCTTACTAGGGGGAAATCCCTACGAGCAGTACTTC.

This chain joins TRBV5-1 and TRBJ2-3; TRBD2 aligns across 13 bases. V dropped 4 bases and J dropped 4; count of bases not matched to a gene: 6. Germline V gene lookup returns CDR1 SGHRS and CDR2 YFSETQ. CDR3 size: 16 residues. CDR3: CASSPLAGGPPDTQYF. The CDR3 DNA is TGCGCCAGCAGCCCACTAGCGGGGGGGCCGCCAGATACGCAGTATTTT. Complete variable domain (other parts from reference TRBV5-1 and TRBJ2-3): KAGVTQTPRYLIKTRGQQVTLSCSPISGHRSVSWYQQTPGQGLQFLFEYFSETQRNKGNFPGRFSGRQFSNSRSEMNVSTLELGDSALYLCASSPLAGGPPDTQYFGPGTRLTVL.

The chain joins TRBV28 to TRBJ1-2, with TRBD1 matching over 9 bases. This CDR3 comprises 18 residues. V dropped 4 bases and J dropped 4; count of bases not matched to a gene: 16. Germline V gene sequence: CDR1 MDHEN, CDR2 SYDVKM. The CDR3, as DNA: TGTGCCAGCAGTTATGTTCCGGGACAGGGTAATTTTGGCTATGGCTACACCTTC. Its translation is CASSYVPGQGNFGYGYTF.

The V and J genes are TRBV5-1 and TRBJ2-3; 12 bases match TRBD1. The J segment lost 3 bases and the V segment lost 4 bases, leaving 3 bases of the junction unmatched. The CDR3 contains 15 residues. Germline CDR1 reads SGHRS; CDR2 reads YFSETQ. CDR3 in DNA: TGCGCCAGCAGCCCGGGACAGGGGGCGACAGATACGCAGTATTTT. This gives the protein CASSPGQGATDTQYF.

The gene calls are TRBV5-1 and TRBJ2-7, with D possibly TRBD1 on 6 matching bases. V lost 0 bases to trimming and J lost 0 bases, with 10 bases between them. Germline CDR1 is SGHRS and CDR2 is YFSETQ. CDR3 size: 15 residues. The DNA for the CDR3 is TGCGCCAGCAGCTTGGGAGGGACACACTCCTACGAGCAGTACTTC. Protein product: CASSLGGTHSYEQYF.

The chain links TRBV7-9 to TRBJ2-5; D is possibly TRBD2 (6 bases). CDR1 is SEHNR and CDR2 is FQNEAQ in the germline V gene (reference sequence). The CDR3 consists of 15 residues. V was cut by 5 bases and J by 2 bases, with 15 bases left in between. The CDR3 protein is CASSLQMGGQETQYF. The CDR3 DNA is TGTGCCAGCAGCCTTCAGATGGGGGGACAAGAGACCCAGTACTTC.

The CDR3 spells CASSLYPGAYEQYF. CDR3 DNA: TGTGCCAGCAGCTTATACCCGGGAGCCTACGAGCAGTACTTC. The chain recombines TRBV7-3 with TRBJ2-7; D possibly corresponds to TRBD2 (6 bases). Deletions cut 2 bases from V and 2 bases from J, with 10 bases between. CDR1 is SGHTA and CDR2 is FQGTGA in the germline V gene. This CDR3 is 14 amino acids long.

V usage is TRBV6-5 and J usage is TRBJ1-2; TRBD1 is a possible D gene (5 bases). The CDR3 runs to 13 residues. Germline V gene sequence: CDR1 MNHEY, CDR2 SVGAGI. Deletions cut 2 bases from V and 7 bases from J, with 11 bases between. CDR3 protein: CASSYGADFGYTF. CDR3 bases: TGTGCCAGCAGTTACGGGGCTGATTTTGGCTACACCTTC.

V is TRBV29-1 and J is TRBJ1-1; no clear D. V lost 7 bases and J lost 4, with 16 bases in between. The V gene's germline CDR1 is SQVTM and CDR2 ANQGSEA. There are 13 residues in the CDR3. The CDR3, as DNA: TGCAGCGGGAAGCGGGCCTCGGGCACTGAAGCTTTCTTT. Translating it yields CSGKRASGTEAFF.

The rearrangement uses TRBV7-9 and TRBJ1-3; possible D gene TRBD1, 6 bases. Germline CDR1 reads SEHNR; CDR2 reads FQNEAQ (reference sequence). The CDR3 loop spans 14 amino acids. Trimming pared 5 bases from V and 4 bases from J, leaving 12 bases between. CDR3 sequence reads: CASSPGVEGNTIYF. CDR3 sequence (DNA): TGTGCCAGCAGCCCAGGGGTTGAGGGAAACACCATATATTTT.

Only a few counts were recorded for this clone. V gene TRBV7-8 combines with J gene TRBJ2-3; tentative D call: TRBD2 (5 bases). Germline CDR1 reads SGHVS; CDR2 reads FQNEAQ. The germline V and J ends were trimmed by 3 bases and 5 bases, with 18 bases remaining between them. The CDR3 consists of 16 residues. This CDR3 reads CASSFFSMGVRDTQYF. The CDR3 DNA reads as TGTGCCAGCAGCTTTTTTTCTATGGGAGTTAGAGATACGCAGTATTTT.

This clone was observed a few times. J is TRBJ1-1 and V is TRBV4-1, with D perhaps TRBD1 (6 bases). The germline V gene has CDR1 MGHRA and CDR2 YSYEKL. Trimming stripped 3 bases from V and 6 bases from J, with 14 bases between. The CDR3 sequence is 14 residues long. CDR3 protein: CASSHTRGGAEAFF. The CDR3 DNA follows: TGCGCCAGCAGCCATACAAGAGGGGGGGCTGAAGCTTTCTTT.

The V and J genes are TRBV30 and TRBJ1-5; D is uncertain. The CDR3 runs 13 residues. CDR1 and CDR2 from the germline V gene are GTSNPN and SVGIG (reference sequence). V lost 0 bases to trimming and J lost 4 bases, with 7 bases between them. The CDR3 is CAWSVERNQPQHF. In DNA form, the CDR3 reads TGTGCCTGGAGTGTAGAGAGAAATCAGCCCCAGCATTTT.

This clone was found once. CDR3 DNA: TGTGCCAGCAGCCCCGGACAGGGAAAGTATGGCTACACCTTC. The encoded protein is CASSPGQGKYGYTF. V gene TRBV13 combines with J gene TRBJ1-2; 8 positions match TRBD1. Trimming at V came to 5 bases and at J to 5 bases, leaving 7 bases not matched to a gene. Germline-derived CDR1 and CDR2 are PRHDT and FYEKMQ (reference sequence). This CDR3 has 14 amino acids.

The chain combines TRBV6-1 with TRBJ1-2, with D tentatively TRBD1 (5 bases). This CDR3 is 13 amino acids long. In germline, CDR1 is MNHNS, CDR2 SASEGT. The germline V and J ends were trimmed by 5 bases and 6 bases, with 13 bases remaining between them. The CDR3 is CASSKRQTHGYTF. CDR3 sequence (DNA): TGTGCCAGCAGTAAGAGACAGACACATGGCTACACCTTC.

The J gene is TRBJ2-7, the V gene TRBV7-9, with 8 bases matching TRBD1. V gave up 3 bases and J gave up 4 bases; unmatched junction bases: 5. This CDR3 spans 14 amino acids. CDR1 and CDR2 from the germline V gene are SEHNR and FQNEAQ (reference sequence). CDR3 protein: CASSFRQGWYEQYF. The CDR3 coding sequence is TGTGCCAGCAGCTTCCGACAGGGGTGGTACGAGCAGTACTTC.

There are a few counts of this clone. J is TRBJ2-7 and V is TRBV6-1; TRBD1 aligns across 9 bases. The germline gives CDR1 MNHNS, CDR2 SASEGT. Trimming cost V 1 base and J 2 bases; bases outside gene matches: 3. The CDR3 contains 15 residues. The CDR3 bases are TGTGCCAGCAGTGAAGAACAGGGGGCGCCCTACGAGCAGTACTTC. Residues: CASSEEQGAPYEQYF.